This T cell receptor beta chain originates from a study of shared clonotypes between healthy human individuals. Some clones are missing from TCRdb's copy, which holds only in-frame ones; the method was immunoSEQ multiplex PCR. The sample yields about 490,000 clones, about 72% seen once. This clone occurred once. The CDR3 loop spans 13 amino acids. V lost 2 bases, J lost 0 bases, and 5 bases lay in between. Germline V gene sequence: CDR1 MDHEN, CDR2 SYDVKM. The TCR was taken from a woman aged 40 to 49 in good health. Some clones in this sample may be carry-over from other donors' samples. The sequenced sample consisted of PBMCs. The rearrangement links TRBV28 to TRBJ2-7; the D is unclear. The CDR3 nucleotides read TGTGCCAGCAGTTTAATTAGCTCCTACGAGCAGTACTTC. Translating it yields CASSLISSYEQYF.